This T cell receptor (beta chain) was sequenced in a study of a mutant IDH1 vaccine in newly diagnosed glioma. About the research overall: All eight of the vaccinations patients received fell in weeks 1, 3, 5, 7, 11, 15, 19 and 23.

With respect to this clone: Its specificity is not known.

Stated time point: week 5, during vaccination. A 20-mer mutant IDH1 peptide at 300 ug was injected subcutaneously with topical imiquimod. The assay was immunoSEQ multiplex PCR, and TCRdb's table has in-frame clones only and misses some. The sample includes 45,000 to 60,000 clones, roughly 73% of them seen just once. V was cut by 5 bases and J by 15 bases, with 19 bases left in between. CDR3 length equals 13 residues. Germline V gene data show CDR1 as MNHEY and CDR2 as SVGAGI. Sequenced material: PBMCs, taken from a glioma patient whose treatment included an IDH1 peptide vaccine. V is TRBV6-5 and J is TRBJ1-4, with D perhaps TRBD1 (6 bases). The TCR sequence derives from a man in his fifties with glioma. The CDR3 region is CASSRGGPFPMFF. Written as DNA, the CDR3 is TGTGCCAGCAGTCGCGGGGGCCCTTTCCCGATGTTTTTT.